One sample yielded the 7 T cell receptor beta chains listed below, sequenced in a study of beta chain features in type 1 diabetes. Of the isolated RNA, all was reverse transcribed, and so the sequenced material was expressed TCRB transcripts. Clones were sequenced by immunoSEQ multiplex PCR, and TCRdb holds only the in-frame ones, with some missing. The data contain about 200,000 clones, approximately 10% of them seen just once; the ten biggest clones take up roughly 1.3%. Material for sequencing was central memory CD4+ T cells from blood. The receptor source for this set is a man younger than 35 in good health.

This clone was counted a few times. The CDR3 protein is CASKKNSGDEQYF. The CDR3 DNA reads as TGTGCCAGCAAAAAGAACTCGGGGGACGAGCAGTACTTC. The chain couples TRBV6-5 to TRBJ2-7; weak D call: TRBD2 (6 bases). The CDR3 length is 13 residues. The germline V gene encodes CDR1 MNHEY and CDR2 SVGAGI. V lost 7 bases and J lost 5, with 15 bases in between.

This clone appeared many times. The chain is built from TRBV30 and TRBJ2-5; tentatively, D is TRBD1 or TRBD2 (5 bases each). Between the trimmed V and J ends, which lost 0 bases and 7 bases, there was a span of 6 bases. The CDR3 loop spans 11 amino acids. Germline CDR1 is GTSNPN and CDR2 is SVGIG (reference sequence). The CDR3 loop reads CAWSVGGTQYF. The CDR3 bases are TGTGCCTGGAGTGTTGGGGGGACCCAGTACTTC.

This clone was observed a handful of times. The rearrangement joins TRBV11-3 to TRBJ2-5, with TRBD1 identical over 9 bases. In germline, CDR1 is SGHNT, CDR2 YENEEA. The junction had 11 bases not matched to a gene; V was cut back by 5 bases and J by 4 bases. CDR3 size: 16 residues. DNA of the CDR3: TGTGCCAGCAGCCCAGGGGTACAGGGGGCAGGAGAGACCCAGTACTTC. This sequence encodes CASSPGVQGAGETQYF.

This clone showed up many times. In the same sample, other DNA sequences code for this CDR3. The chain links TRBV14 to TRBJ1-2; D gene uncertain. V was trimmed by 3 bases and J by 1 base, leaving 6 bases between them. Germline V gene data show CDR1 as SGHDN and CDR2 as FVKESK. The CDR3 has 13 residues. CDR3 residues: CASSQGGNYGYTF. The CDR3 bases are TGTGCCAGCAGCCAGGGCGGTAACTATGGCTACACCTTC.

The chain employs TRBV30 and TRBJ2-3; 10 bases map to TRBD1. With 3 bases clipped from V and 3 bases from J, the junction kept 9 bases outside the gene matches. This CDR3 has 16 residues. Germline-derived CDR1 and CDR2 are GTSNPN and SVGIG (reference sequence). CDR3 sequence: CAWRYRDRGATDTQYF. CDR3 DNA: TGTGCCTGGAGATACCGGGACAGGGGTGCTACAGATACGCAGTATTTT.

The chain couples TRBV29-1 to TRBJ2-1, with D maybe TRBD2 (5 bases). Between the trimmed V and J ends, which lost 4 bases and 6 bases, there was a span of 19 bases. Germline CDR1 is SQVTM and CDR2 is ANQGSEA. This CDR3 region has 15 residues. The CDR3 DNA reads as TGCAGCGTTGGGCCCGCCGGGATTCTCGGCAATGAGCAGTTCTTC. Protein product: CSVGPAGILGNEQFF.

This clone showed up just a few times. The chain links TRBV4-2 to TRBJ1-2; a possible D gene is TRBD1 (5 bases). The germline gives CDR1 LGHNA, CDR2 YNFKEQ. The CDR3 totals 15 residues. Deletions cut 3 bases from V and 4 bases from J, with 15 bases between. The CDR3 DNA is TGTGCCAGCAGCCAGGCGGGGGGTAGTGGCTATGGCTACACCTTC. It translates to CASSQAGGSGYGYTF.